This T cell receptor beta chain was recorded in a study of cytomegalovirus exposure and HLA in healthy donors. General study results and limits: Judged likely to be a sequencing artifact was a cluster of highly shared sequence variants.

The PCR ran on 60 Vbeta and 13 Jbeta primers. The repertoire was sequenced with immunoSEQ multiplex PCR; TCRdb's copy has only in-frame clones and lacks some. Of approximately 150,000 clones listed, around three fifths are singletons. This clone was seen once. What it binds is unknown. This CDR3 spans 16 amino acids. Germline-derived CDR1 and CDR2 are SGHVS and FQNEAQ. The V end was cut by 3 bases, the J end by 0 bases, with 15 bases between. The chain uses TRBV7-8 and TRBJ2-7, with a possible D match to TRBD2 (6 bases). The sequenced sample consisted of PBMCs. This sequence originates from a woman in her twenties or thirties in good health and CMV-seropositive. Written as DNA, the CDR3 is TGTGCCAGCAGCTTTTTGGTCCTAGCGAACTCCTACGAGCAGTACTTC. This translates into CASSFLVLANSYEQYF.